This entry lists 16 T cell receptor beta chains sequenced from one sample in a study of blood T cell repertoires in COVID-19. Measured with immunoSEQ multiplex PCR; TCRdb has only the in-frame clones, and not every one. The table has some 87,000 clones, about 84% seen once. Sequencing was performed on peripheral blood. The receptors stem from an elderly man with active or convalescent COVID-19.

The chain uses TRBV7-8 and TRBJ1-1; D is perhaps TRBD1 (6 bases). Germline CDR1 SGHVS, CDR2 FQNEAQ. CDR3 length: 14 amino acids. Trimming took off 4 bases at V and 11 bases at J, with 20 bases between the two ends. CDR3: CASSWTPDSQGAFF. CDR3 nucleotide sequence: TGTGCCAGCAGCTGGACCCCGGACTCTCAGGGGGCTTTCTTT.

The V and J genes are TRBV7-2 and TRBJ2-1; TRBD1 aligns across 9 bases. Germline V gene sequence: CDR1 SGHTA, CDR2 FQGNSA. The V gene end was trimmed by 5 bases and the J gene end by 4 bases; junction bases not matched to a gene: 6. This CDR3 comprises 15 residues. The CDR3 reads CASSLRQGEYNEQFF. CDR3 bases: TGTGCCAGCAGCCTGCGACAGGGGGAGTACAATGAGCAGTTCTTC.

This clone was observed a handful of times. The rearrangement joins TRBV9 to TRBJ2-3; TRBD1 is a possible D gene (5 bases). The germline gives CDR1 SGDLS, CDR2 YYNGEE. CDR3 length: 15 residues. V lost 4 bases to trimming and J lost 6 bases, with 18 bases between them. CDR3 coding DNA: TGTGCCAGCAGCTCCCAAGGGGTCTGGGCGGATACGCAGTATTTT. This sequence encodes CASSSQGVWADTQYF.

The CDR3 nucleotides read TGTGCCAGCAGCTCACCGGGACAGGTCAACTATGGCTACACCTTC. Translation: CASSSPGQVNYGYTF. The rearrangement links TRBV7-2 to TRBJ1-2, with 8 bases aligning to TRBD1. CDR1 and CDR2 (germline): SGHTA, FQGNSA. The V segment lost 4 bases and the J segment 2 bases; nucleotides outside the gene matches: 6. The CDR3 is made up of 15 amino acids.

The CDR3 loop is CASTAGSTPGNTIYF. CDR3 sequence (DNA): TGTGCCAGCACCGCTGGGAGTACGCCTGGAAACACCATATATTTT. This chain connects TRBV6-5 to TRBJ1-3; D not certain. Germline loops: CDR1 MNHEY, CDR2 SVGAGI. This CDR3 has 15 residues. With 7 bases removed from V and 2 bases from J, the gap between germline ends came to 15 bases.

The chain is built from TRBV9 and TRBJ2-3; D is uncertain. The ends were cut back, 0 bases at V and 1 base at J, with 9 bases in the middle. Germline values: CDR1 SGDLS, CDR2 YYNGEE. This CDR3 has 15 residues. The CDR3 is CASSVEPRGTDTQYF. CDR3 DNA: TGTGCCAGCAGCGTAGAGCCCCGGGGCACAGATACGCAGTATTTT.

V and J are TRBV4-1 and TRBJ1-6; D uncertain. The CDR3 runs to 16 residues. From germline, CDR1 is MGHRA and CDR2 YSYEKL. The V end was cut by 3 bases, the J end by 0 bases, with 9 bases between. The chain's CDR3 is CASSHIASSYNSPLHF. CDR3 sequence (DNA): TGCGCCAGCAGCCATATTGCGAGCTCCTATAATTCACCCCTCCACTTT.

V usage is TRBV6-5 and J usage is TRBJ1-4; no firm D call. V lost 7 bases to trimming and J lost 0 bases, with 9 bases between them. Germline CDR1 MNHEY, CDR2 SVGAGI. The CDR3 is made up of 14 amino acids. The CDR3 nucleotides read TGTGCCAGCACAATCGGTGCAACTAATGAAAAACTGTTTTTT. It is translated as CASTIGATNEKLFF.

This chain uses TRBV6-6 with TRBJ2-2, with 8 bases identical to TRBD1. CDR1 is MNHNY and CDR2 is SVGAGI in the germline V gene (reference sequence). The CDR3 contains 15 residues. Unmatched junction bases numbered 3, after V lost 2 bases and J lost 4 bases. CDR3 in DNA: TGTGCCAGCAGTTACCCTGGACAGGGCACCGGGGAGCTGTTTTTT. Translating it yields CASSYPGQGTGELFF.

The chain joins TRBV6-6 to TRBJ1-1; unclear D gene. Germline loops: CDR1 MNHNY, CDR2 SVGAGI (reference sequence). V shed 4 bases and J shed 8 bases, with 14 bases lying between them. The CDR3 covers 13 residues. As DNA, the CDR3 is TGTGCCAGCAGTTTCGACGGAAGAGGGGAAGCTTTCTTT. It encodes CASSFDGRGEAFF.

The V call is TRBV6-5, the J call TRBJ1-2, with D possibly being TRBD1 (6 bases). The ends were cut back, 5 bases at V and 5 bases at J, with 12 bases in the middle. Germline V lookup: CDR1 MNHEY, CDR2 SVGAGI. The CDR3 has 13 amino acids. CDR3 in amino acids: CASSRGGGYGYTF. The CDR3, as DNA: TGTGCCAGCAGTAGGGGGGGTGGATATGGCTACACCTTC.

This chain links TRBV4-1 with TRBJ2-1, with D perhaps matching TRBD2 (5 bases). Trimming removed 4 bases from V and 6 bases from J, with 10 bases in between. Germline V gives CDR1 MGHRA, CDR2 YSYEKL. This CDR3 has 13 residues. Here the CDR3 DNA reads TGCGCCAGCAGCCGAGGAGGAGGCAATGAGCAGTTCTTC. Its translation is CASSRGGGNEQFF.

The chain employs TRBV19 and TRBJ1-5; 8 positions match TRBD1. V was clipped by 4 bases and J by 4 bases; unmatched bases: 6. There are 15 residues in the CDR3. Germline V gene data show CDR1 as LNHDA and CDR2 as SQIVND (reference sequence). CDR3 sequence (DNA): TGTGCCAGTAGTAATCAGGACAGGGTAAATCAGCCCCAGCATTTT. Residues: CASSNQDRVNQPQHF.

The chain is built from TRBV27 and TRBJ2-6; 7 bases fit TRBD1. With 5 bases clipped from V and 2 bases from J, the junction kept 6 bases outside the gene matches. Germline V CDR1 and CDR2: MNHEY, SMNVEV (reference sequence). The CDR3 runs to 16 residues. The CDR3 nucleotides are TGTGCCAGCAGTACAGGGGAGTCAGCTGGGGCCAACGTCCTGACTTTC. This sequence encodes CASSTGESAGANVLTF.

The V and J genes are TRBV7-2 and TRBJ2-3; perhaps TRBD1 as D (6 bases). Germline V CDR1 and CDR2: SGHTA, FQGNSA. This CDR3 has 13 amino acids. The V gene lost 6 bases and the J gene lost 4 bases, with 11 bases spanning the gap. The CDR3 nucleotides read TGTGCCAGCAGTGTACAGGGCGCAGATACGCAGTATTTT. It encodes CASSVQGADTQYF.

The chain carries TRBV15 and TRBJ2-3; D gene uncertain. From germline, CDR1 is LNHNV and CDR2 YYDKDF (reference sequence). The CDR3 is made up of 17 amino acids. Deletions cut 0 bases from V and 1 base from J, with 14 bases between. This chain's CDR3 is CATSRDLGFGGTDTQYF. The CDR3 DNA reads as TGTGCCACCAGCAGAGATCTTGGCTTCGGAGGCACAGATACGCAGTATTTT.